The 17 T cell receptor beta chains listed next were all sequenced from one sample in a study of tumor-infiltrating lymphocytes in primary liver carcinoma. Extraction of RNA together with DNA used 20-30 mg of unsorted bulk tissue. A constant-region primer primed TCR beta cDNA synthesis from about 490 ng of total RNA. Three nested multiplex PCR rounds, a slightly modified ARM-PCR method, built the TCR beta libraries. Use of TRBV1-TRBV30 forward primers with a C-beta reverse primer characterized the first two PCR rounds, which lasted about 10 cycles each. TCRdb passed the multiplex PCR reads through MiXCR, listing each CDR3 protein once. The repertoire has 52,000 or so distinct CDR3 sequences, around 77% of them found once; the top ten carry approximately 24%. Sample: liver tumor tissue from sampling region 5. Described subset: tumor region T5, tumor centre. These receptors all come from a man between 40 and 49 years old with primary liver carcinoma and hepatitis B virus infection.

The chain combines TRBV7-8 with TRBJ2-1; TRBD2 matches at 8 bases. CDR1 SGHVS and CDR2 FQNEAQ come from the germline V gene. V trimming: 1 base; J trimming: 10 bases; junction bases outside the gene matches: 9. The CDR3 length is 15 residues. CDR3 sequence reads: CASSLGIGGRNEQFF. Written as DNA, the CDR3 is TGTGCCAGCAGCTTAGGCATTGGCGGGAGGAACGAGCAGTTCTTC.

This chain uses TRBV5-8 with TRBJ2-2; D ambiguous. Germline V gene sequence: CDR1 SGHTS, CDR2 YDEGEE. V was pared by 0 bases and J by 4 bases, with 16 bases between. There are 17 residues in the CDR3. The CDR3 protein is CASSLEVVAWTTGELFF. In DNA, the CDR3 is TGTGCCAGCAGCTTGGAGGTTGTAGCATGGACCACCGGGGAGCTGTTTTTT.

This clonotype was recorded many times. The CDR3, as DNA: TGTGCCTGGAGTATCGGACAGGGATACGAGCAGTACTTC. It specifies CAWSIGQGYEQYF. The V call is TRBV30, the J call TRBJ2-7, with 8 bases identical to TRBD1. CDR3 length: 13 residues. In germline, CDR1 is GTSNPN, CDR2 SVGIG (reference sequence). The V gene end was trimmed by 2 bases and the J gene end by 4 bases; junction bases not matched to a gene: 4.

With regard to this clonotype: The junction differs from germline at one of its ends, possibly a read error. The chain employs TRBV20-1 and TRBJ2-6; D could derive from TRBD1 or TRBD2 (6 bases each). The CDR3 extends over 17 amino acids. Germline values: CDR1 DFQATT, CDR2 SNEGSKA (reference sequence). CDR3 sequence: CSAPIGGLGEGADVLTF. The CDR3 DNA sequence: TGCAGTGCCCCTATAGGGGGGCTTGGGGAAGGGGCCGACGTCCTGACTTTC.

Regarding this clonotype: The junction departs from the called germline gene at one end, perhaps through a read error. The CDR3 loop is CASSLDVSNNKQFF. The CDR3 bases are TGTGCCAGTAGCTTAGACGTCTCGAACAATAAGCAGTTCTTC. The chain links TRBV11-3 to TRBJ2-1; D gene uncertain. This CDR3 has 14 residues. Germline V gene lookup returns CDR1 SGHNT and CDR2 YENEEA.

This clonotype was recorded only once. One end of the junction is discordant with germline, which a read error may explain. The J gene is TRBJ2-6, the V gene TRBV11-1; a weak D match, TRBD1 (5 bases). This CDR3 comprises 14 residues. The germline CDR1 and CDR2 sequences are SGHAT and FQDESV (reference sequence). The CDR3 nucleotides read TGTGCCAGCAGCTGGAACTATGGGGCCAACGTCCTGTTTTTC. Translated: CASSWNYGANVLFF.

This clonotype was observed many times. The chain carries TRBV12-3 or TRBV12-4 and TRBJ1-1; D call uncertain. Trimming removed 6 bases from V and 0 bases from J, with 17 bases in between. The CDR3 runs 16 residues. Written as DNA, the CDR3 is TGTGCCAGCAGCTGGACGGTACCTTCGATGAACACTGAAGCTTTCTTT. Amino acid sequence: CASSWTVPSMNTEAFF.

Comments on this clonotype: The junction does not match germline at one end; this may be a read error. This chain connects TRBV5-5 to TRBJ2-3; D is possibly TRBD1 (6 bases). The CDR3 loop spans 14 amino acids. Germline values: CDR1 SGHKS, CDR2 YYEKEE (reference sequence). DNA of the CDR3: TGTGCCAGCAGCTTGACTGACCGGACAGATACGCACTATTTT. It encodes CASSLTDRTDTHYF.

In DNA form, the CDR3 reads TGTGCCAGCACCCAGGGGAGTGCGGGTGGCTACACCTTC. Translation: CASTQGSAGGYTF. The chain is built from TRBV14 and TRBJ1-2, with TRBD1 as a possible D gene (6 bases). This CDR3 spans 13 amino acids. The germline gives CDR1 SGHDN, CDR2 FVKESK. V was cut by 7 bases and J by 7 bases, with 16 bases left in between.

The chain combines TRBV5-1 with TRBJ2-1; 9 bases line up with TRBD1. Losses at the gene ends were 4 bases for V and 4 bases for J; bases not matched to a gene: 6. The CDR3 has 15 residues. Germline lookup yields CDR1 SGHRS and CDR2 YFSETQ. The CDR3 DNA reads as TGCGCCAGCAGCGTGGACAGGGGCCCTTACAATGAGCAGTTCTTC. This translates into CASSVDRGPYNEQFF.

Notes on this clonotype: Lacking the conserved final phenylalanine or tryptophan, this CDR3 likely reflects a read error. The DNA is omitted, as the CDR3 cannot be located on it reliably, and the CDR3 follows TCRdb's listing. The gene calls are TRBV11-2 and TRBJ2-7; the tabulated D call, TRBD2, remains unverified against the DNA. Germline V lookup: CDR1 SGHAT, CDR2 FQNNGV. The CDR3 sequence runs 20 residues, both termini included. CDR3 residues: CASSLREGRTSGLISYEQYS.

Many counts were recorded for this clonotype. The chain uses TRBV6-2 or TRBV6-3 and TRBJ2-7; D might be TRBD2 (5 bases). Germline CDR1 and CDR2: MNHEY and SVGEGT. The V end lost 5 bases, the J end lost 8 bases, and 16 bases lay between the germline ends. The CDR3 consists of 13 residues. CDR3 DNA sequence: TGTGCCAGCAGTCTCCCGGGGATAGATCAGCAGTACTTC. Its translation: CASSLPGIDQQYF.

This clonotype is classed as medium-sized (0.01 to 0.1%). J is TRBJ2-1 and V is TRBV7-8; unclear D gene. Germline V CDR1 and CDR2: SGHVS, FQNEAQ. V dropped 0 bases and J dropped 9 bases, with 18 bases sitting between them. The CDR3 has 16 residues. In DNA, the CDR3 is TGTGCCAGCAGCTTAGCCTCGGGTAGCTCATTCGGTGAGCAGTTCTTC. Translation: CASSLASGSSFGEQFF. Full variable domain (outside the CDR3, taken from reference TRBV7-8 and TRBJ2-1): GAGVSQSPRYKVAKRGQDVALRCDPISGHVSLFWYQQALGQGPEFLTYFQNEAQLDKSGLPSDRFFAERPEGSVSTLKIQRTQQEDSAVYLCASSLASGSSFGEQFFGPGTRLTVL.

With respect to this clonotype: Germline is not matched at one junction end, which may reflect a read error. V usage is TRBV6-1 and J usage is TRBJ1-1, with a possible D match to TRBD1 (6 bases). The CDR3 extends over 13 amino acids. The germline V gene has CDR1 MNHNS and CDR2 SASEGT. The CDR3 sequence: CTSSEVRDTEAFF. Here the CDR3 DNA reads TGTACCAGCAGTGAAGTCAGGGACACCGAAGCTTTCTTT.

This clonotype was observed a single time. This chain links TRBV11-2 with TRBJ1-6, with unresolved D. Trimming shortened V by 8 bases and J by 8 bases, and 13 bases separated the two germline ends. The CDR3 is made up of 13 amino acids. Germline V CDR1 and CDR2: SGHAT, FQNNGV. The CDR3 is CASLGGNDSPLHF. The CDR3 coding sequence is TGTGCCAGCCTGGGCGGAAATGATTCACCCCTCCACTTT.

V gene TRBV11-2 combines with J gene TRBJ1-5; no clear D. The CDR3 has 16 residues. With 11 bases removed from V and 6 bases from J, the gap between germline ends came to 26 bases. The germline V gene encodes CDR1 SGHAT and CDR2 FQNNGV. The CDR3 is CARGLGDTDWAQPQHF. The CDR3 DNA reads as TGTGCCCGCGGCTTAGGAGACACGGATTGGGCTCAGCCCCAGCATTTT.

This clonotype was observed at least ten times. CDR3 sequence reads: CATRLAGGNEQFF. As DNA, the CDR3 is TGTGCCACCAGGCTAGCGGGAGGCAATGAGCAGTTCTTC. The rearrangement joins TRBV24-1 to TRBJ2-1; TRBD2 matches 11 bases. With 7 bases clipped from V and 6 bases from J, the junction kept 1 base outside the gene matches. There are 13 residues in the CDR3. Per germline, CDR1 KGHDR and CDR2 SFDVKD.